These 29 T cell receptor beta chains came from one sample sequenced in a study of a mutant IDH1 vaccine in newly diagnosed glioma. Time point described: week 11, during vaccination. In the vaccine, a single dose held 300 ug of the mutant IDH1 20-mer peptide, along with topical imiquimod. The antigens of these receptors remain unknown. Using immunoSEQ multiplex PCR, the repertoire was profiled, and TCRdb retains in-frame clones only, with some absent. The table records about 120,000 clones, just under 80% of them present only once. Sequencing used PBMCs, obtained from a glioma patient whose treatment included an IDH1 peptide vaccine. The receptors were gathered from a middle-aged man with glioma.

The V and J genes are TRBV6-1 and TRBJ1-5; D call uncertain. The ends were cut back, 6 bases at V and 2 bases at J, with 14 bases in the middle. This CDR3 spans 15 amino acids. Germline CDR1 and CDR2: MNHNS and SASEGT. The CDR3 coding sequence is TGTGCCAGCAGCCGGGTGGTGTCTGGCAATCAGCCCCAGCATTTT. Protein sequence: CASSRVVSGNQPQHF.

The chain joins TRBV11-2 to TRBJ1-2, with D possibly being TRBD1 (6 bases). CDR1 is SGHAT and CDR2 is FQNNGV in the germline V gene. This CDR3 contains 15 residues. The V end was cut by 5 bases, the J end by 5 bases, with 18 bases between. The DNA of the CDR3 is TGTGCCAGCAGCCCAGTATGGGGGCTCGGATATGGCTACACCTTC. This gives the protein CASSPVWGLGYGYTF. Full variable domain (remainder filled in from reference TRBV11-2 and TRBJ1-2): EAGVAQSPRYKIIEKRQSVAFWCNPISGHATLYWYQQILGQGPKLLIQFQNNGVVDDSQLPKDRFSAERLKGVDSTLKIQPAKLEDSAVYLCASSPVWGLGYGYTFGSGTRLTVV.

This chain links TRBV19 with TRBJ1-4, with TRBD1 matching 10 bases. The V gene end was trimmed by 5 bases and the J gene end by 6 bases; junction bases not matched to a gene: 3. This CDR3 region has 14 residues. Per the germline V gene, CDR1 is LNHDA and CDR2 is SQIVND (reference sequence). The CDR3 loop reads CASSVGTGDEKLFF. Here the CDR3 DNA reads TGTGCCAGTAGTGTCGGGACAGGGGATGAAAAACTGTTTTTT.

In DNA form, the CDR3 reads TGTGCCAGCAGCTTGGCCGCAGCGGTGAACACCGGGGAGCTGTTTTTT. Residues: CASSLAAAVNTGELFF. The V and J genes are TRBV5-5 and TRBJ2-2; tentatively, D is TRBD2 (5 bases). CDR1 and CDR2 from the germline V gene are SGHKS and YYEKEE (reference sequence). Trimming pared 0 bases from V and 1 base from J, leaving 10 bases between. The CDR3 covers 16 residues.

The chain is built from TRBV28 and TRBJ1-2; D remains ambiguous. CDR1 is MDHEN and CDR2 is SYDVKM in the germline V gene. The CDR3 contains 16 residues. V was pared by 3 bases and J by 3 bases, with 17 bases between. As DNA, the CDR3 is TGTGCCAGCAGTTTCGGCATTCCCAGGAAGGACTATGGCTACACCTTC. Its translation: CASSFGIPRKDYGYTF.

This clone was detected once. The chain uses TRBV7-6 and TRBJ2-3; 7 bases agree with TRBD2. There are 13 residues in the CDR3. Trimming at V came to 0 bases and at J to 6 bases, leaving 0 bases not matched to a gene. Germline assignment: CDR1 SGHVS and CDR2 FNYEAQ. The CDR3 DNA sequence: TGTGCCAGCAGCTTAGCGGGAGGGGATACGCAGTATTTT. Protein sequence: CASSLAGGDTQYF.

This clone showed up just once. J is TRBJ1-2 and V is TRBV5-8, with no clear D. Germline V lookup: CDR1 SGHTS, CDR2 YDEGEE. The CDR3 runs 15 residues. The V end was cut by 0 bases, the J end by 4 bases, with 13 bases between. The CDR3 here is CASSLVSRYTYGYTF. CDR3 coding DNA: TGTGCCAGCAGCTTGGTTTCGAGGTACACCTATGGCTACACCTTC.

This chain links TRBV11-1 with TRBJ2-1; D unclear. The CDR3 is 14 residues long. V was pared by 5 bases and J by 7 bases, with 15 bases between. From germline, CDR1 is SGHAT and CDR2 FQDESV (reference sequence). CDR3: CASSPLRWSNEQFF. DNA of the CDR3: TGTGCCAGCAGCCCGTTACGATGGAGTAATGAGCAGTTCTTC.

This clone was observed a handful of times. The V gene is TRBV19, the J gene TRBJ1-2; TRBD1 is a possible D gene (6 bases). The CDR3 is made up of 14 amino acids. From germline, CDR1 is LNHDA and CDR2 SQIVND (reference sequence). Trimming left V 5 bases short and J 8 bases short, with 18 bases between. The CDR3 bases are TGTGCCAGTAGTCCTCTCGGACCAGGGGAAGGCTACACCTTC. This sequence encodes CASSPLGPGEGYTF.

This clone was recorded a few times. J is TRBJ1-6 and V is TRBV5-4; TRBD1 is a possible D gene (5 bases). Trimming cost V 3 bases and J 7 bases, with 11 bases left between them. The CDR3 is 14 amino acids. Germline V CDR1 and CDR2: SGHNT, YYREEE (reference sequence). The CDR3 DNA reads TGTGCCAGCAGCTCCCGGGACCTAAATTCACCCCTCCACTTT. Protein sequence: CASSSRDLNSPLHF.

The gene calls are TRBV30 and TRBJ2-7; D not certain. Per germline, CDR1 GTSNPN and CDR2 SVGIG (reference sequence). Trimming took 0 bases from V and 7 from J, leaving 16 bases between them. CDR3 length: 14 amino acids. CDR3 residues: CAWSVVGAFVEQYF. CDR3 sequence (DNA): TGTGCCTGGAGTGTAGTAGGCGCCTTCGTGGAGCAGTACTTC.

This clone was counted only a few times. The chain recombines TRBV7-2 with TRBJ1-5; the match to TRBD1 covers 8 bases. The germline V gene encodes CDR1 SGHTA and CDR2 FQGNSA. The CDR3 is made up of 15 amino acids. V gave up 0 bases and J gave up 7 bases; unmatched junction bases: 5. CDR3 sequence: CASSLAGQVEQPQHF. The CDR3 nucleotides are TGTGCCAGCAGCTTAGCGGGACAGGTAGAACAGCCCCAGCATTTT.

The genes are TRBV30 and TRBJ1-2; the D gene is possibly TRBD1 (5 bases). V was clipped by 1 base and J by 0 bases, with 12 bases between them. Germline V gene sequence: CDR1 GTSNPN, CDR2 SVGIG (reference sequence). The CDR3 covers 15 residues. CDR3 DNA: TGTGCCTGGAGTGCCGAAATGGGGCCTAACTATGGCTACACCTTC. Translating gives CAWSAEMGPNYGYTF.

This clone was observed a few times. The chain couples TRBV5-8 to TRBJ1-1, with 7 bases fitting TRBD1. There are 14 residues in the CDR3. CDR1 is SGHTS, CDR2 YDEGEE, per germline. V shed 5 bases, J shed 5 bases, and the junction held 9 bases outside the gene matches. In nucleotides, the CDR3 is TGTGCCAGCAGGGAACTGGACAGGCAGACTGAAGCTTTCTTT. Its protein is CASRELDRQTEAFF.

The gene calls are TRBV7-8 and TRBJ2-2; the match to TRBD1 covers 9 bases. This CDR3 has 16 residues. From germline, CDR1 is SGHVS and CDR2 FQNEAQ. The J segment lost 7 bases and the V segment lost 4 bases, leaving 10 bases of the junction unmatched. The CDR3 DNA sequence: TGTGCCAGCAGCTCTCCGGGGACAGGGAGGGGCGGGGAGCTGTTTTTT. Protein: CASSSPGTGRGGELFF.

The V gene is TRBV10-3, the J gene TRBJ2-7; perhaps TRBD2 as D (6 bases). CDR3 length equals 12 residues. The germline V gene encodes CDR1 ENHRY and CDR2 SYGVKD. Between the trimmed V and J ends, which lost 6 bases and 4 bases, there was a span of 10 bases. CDR3: CAISGSKYEQYF. Written as DNA, the CDR3 is TGTGCCATCAGCGGGAGCAAGTACGAGCAGTACTTC.

The V call is TRBV5-5, the J call TRBJ2-7, with a possible D match to TRBD2 (6 bases). This CDR3 has 15 amino acids. CDR1 is SGHKS and CDR2 is YYEKEE in the germline V gene (reference sequence). Trimming shortened V by 0 bases and J by 4 bases, and 14 bases separated the two germline ends. The CDR3 region is CASSLVASGGYEQYF. As DNA, the CDR3 is TGTGCCAGCAGCTTGGTGGCATCCGGGGGATACGAGCAGTACTTC. Looking up the rest from reference TRBV5-5 and TRBJ2-7 gives the full variable domain: DAGVTQSPTHLIKTRGQQVTLRCSPISGHKSVSWYQQVLGQGPQFIFQYYEKEERGRGNFPDRFSARQFPNYSSELNVNALLLGDSALYLCASSLVASGGYEQYFGPGTRLTVT.

In the case of this clone: Other DNA sequences in the same sample also yield this CDR3. The rearrangement uses TRBV11-3 and TRBJ1-1; no clear D. This CDR3 has 14 amino acids. Germline-derived CDR1 and CDR2 are SGHNT and YENEEA. Deletions cut 1 base from V and 5 bases from J, with 11 bases between. CDR3 in amino acids: CASSLGGRGTEAFF. In DNA form, the CDR3 reads TGTGCCAGCAGCTTAGGAGGCCGCGGGACTGAAGCTTTCTTT.

This chain uses TRBV18 with TRBJ1-4; D remains unclear. Between the trimmed V and J ends, which lost 6 bases and 7 bases, there was a span of 9 bases. Germline V gene lookup returns CDR1 KGHSH and CDR2 LQKENI. This CDR3 comprises 12 residues. The CDR3 nucleotides are TGTGCCAGCTCGCAAGAGCGTGAAAAACTGTTTTTT. It translates to CASSQEREKLFF.

This clone was seen a handful of times. The chain is built from TRBV7-9 and TRBJ2-1; D ambiguous. The CDR3 extends over 13 amino acids. Looked up from germline, CDR1 is SEHNR and CDR2 is FQNEAQ (reference sequence). Trimming took off 1 base at V and 5 bases at J, with 6 bases between the two ends. Here the CDR3 reads CASSLGTNNEQFF. The CDR3 region has the DNA TGTGCCAGCAGCTTAGGGACGAACAATGAGCAGTTCTTC.

The chain couples TRBV6-5 to TRBJ2-1; TRBD1 might be the D (5 bases). V was shortened by 2 bases and J by 13 bases, with 9 bases between the two germline ends. Germline loops: CDR1 MNHEY, CDR2 SVGAGI. The CDR3 runs 11 residues. The CDR3 spells CASSYGHEQFF. CDR3 DNA: TGTGCCAGCAGTTACGGACACGAACAGTTCTTC.

The rearrangement links TRBV4-2 to TRBJ2-4; no clear D gene. The V end was cut by 2 bases, the J end by 0 bases, with 8 bases between. CDR3 length: 15 amino acids. Germline lookup yields CDR1 LGHNA and CDR2 YNFKEQ. The CDR3 DNA reads TGTGCCAGCAGCCAACCGGACGAAGCCAAAAACATTCAGTACTTC. Translation: CASSQPDEAKNIQYF.

J is TRBJ2-5 and V is TRBV6-5; D is perhaps TRBD2 (5 bases). The CDR3 length is 15 residues. V was shortened by 2 bases and J by 3 bases, with 13 bases between the two germline ends. In germline, CDR1 is MNHEY, CDR2 SVGAGI. CDR3 residues: CASSYDGNREETQYF. DNA for the CDR3: TGTGCCAGCAGTTACGACGGGAATAGGGAAGAGACCCAGTACTTC.

The chain employs TRBV30 and TRBJ1-2; unclear D gene. CDR1 and CDR2 (germline): GTSNPN, SVGIG (reference sequence). Trimming left V 5 bases short and J 2 bases short, with 12 bases between. The CDR3 runs 13 residues. The CDR3 DNA reads as TGTGCCTGGTTCTGGACTGTGAACTATGGCTACACCTTC. Translation: CAWFWTVNYGYTF.

The chain employs TRBV27 and TRBJ2-7; unclear D gene. The CDR3 is made up of 13 amino acids. Germline CDR1 and CDR2: MNHEY and SMNVEV (reference sequence). Trimming took off 1 base at V and 9 bases at J, with 13 bases between the two ends. The CDR3 loop reads CASSLWPVGGQYF. As DNA, the CDR3 is TGTGCCAGCAGTTTATGGCCCGTGGGTGGGCAGTACTTC.

The chain uses TRBV28 and TRBJ2-7, with 9 bases fitting TRBD2. The J segment lost 4 bases and the V segment lost 4 bases, leaving 5 bases of the junction unmatched. The germline V gene has CDR1 MDHEN and CDR2 SYDVKM. The CDR3 loop spans 14 amino acids. The CDR3, as DNA: TGTGCCAGCAGTTCGGGACTAGCTGGTTACGAGCAGTACTTC. Residues: CASSSGLAGYEQYF.

This rearrangement joins TRBV7-8 to TRBJ2-1, with TRBD1 matching over 9 bases. The CDR3 spans 14 residues. With 5 bases clipped from V and 7 bases from J, the junction kept 6 bases outside the gene matches. Germline lookup yields CDR1 SGHVS and CDR2 FQNEAQ. CDR3 in DNA: TGTGCCAGCAGCCGACGACAGGGGGGGAATGAGCAGTTCTTC. Amino acids: CASSRRQGGNEQFF.

The chain has TRBV5-4 and TRBJ1-1; 9 bases are shared with TRBD1. Germline V gives CDR1 SGHNT, CDR2 YYREEE (reference sequence). The CDR3 covers 17 residues. The V and J ends lost 3 bases and 2 bases, in that order; junction bases with no gene match: 11. The CDR3 spells CASSSPTGGLRNTEAFF. For the CDR3, the DNA is TGTGCCAGCAGCTCCCCTACAGGGGGCCTTCGTAACACTGAAGCTTTCTTT.

This chain joins TRBV11-2 and TRBJ1-6, with D perhaps matching TRBD1 (5 bases). In germline, CDR1 is SGHAT, CDR2 FQNNGV. V lost 6 bases to trimming and J lost 10 bases, with 16 bases between them. CDR3 length: 14 residues. The CDR3 loop reads CASSWDGRGSPLHF. The CDR3 coding sequence is TGTGCCAGCAGTTGGGACGGGCGAGGGTCACCCCTCCACTTT.